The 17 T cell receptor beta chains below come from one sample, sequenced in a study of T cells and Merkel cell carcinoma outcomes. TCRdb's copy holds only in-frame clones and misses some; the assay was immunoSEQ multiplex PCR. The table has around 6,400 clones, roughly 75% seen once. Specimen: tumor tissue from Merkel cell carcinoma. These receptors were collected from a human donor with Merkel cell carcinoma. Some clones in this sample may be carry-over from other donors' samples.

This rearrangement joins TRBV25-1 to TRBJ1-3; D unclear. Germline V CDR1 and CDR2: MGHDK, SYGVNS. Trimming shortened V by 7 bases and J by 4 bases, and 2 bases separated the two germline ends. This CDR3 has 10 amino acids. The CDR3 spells CASKGNTIYF. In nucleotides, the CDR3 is TGTGCCAGCAAGGGAAACACCATATATTTT. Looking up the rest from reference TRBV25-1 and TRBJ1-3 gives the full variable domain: EADIYQTPRYLVIGTGKKITLECSQTMGHDKMYWYQQDPGMELHLIHYSYGVNSTEKGDLSSESTVSRIRTEHFPLTLESARPSHTSQYLCASKGNTIYFGEGSWLTVV.

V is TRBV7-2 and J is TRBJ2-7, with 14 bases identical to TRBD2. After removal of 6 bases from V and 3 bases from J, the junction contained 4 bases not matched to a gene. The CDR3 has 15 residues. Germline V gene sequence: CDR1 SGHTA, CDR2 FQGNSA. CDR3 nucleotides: TGTGCCAGCAGTCGGACTAGCGGGGGGAGCTACGAGCAGTACTTC. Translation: CASSRTSGGSYEQYF.

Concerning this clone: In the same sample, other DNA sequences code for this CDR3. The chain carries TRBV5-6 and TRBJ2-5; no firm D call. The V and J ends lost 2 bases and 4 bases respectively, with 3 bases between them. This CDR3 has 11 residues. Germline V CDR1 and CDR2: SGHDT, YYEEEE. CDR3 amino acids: CASSFRETQYF. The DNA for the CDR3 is TGTGCCAGCAGCTTTCGAGAGACCCAGTACTTC.

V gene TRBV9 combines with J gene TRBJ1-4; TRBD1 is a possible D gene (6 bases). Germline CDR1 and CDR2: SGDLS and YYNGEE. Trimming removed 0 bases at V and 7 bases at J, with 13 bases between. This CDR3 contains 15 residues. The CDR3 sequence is CASSVAGTNLEKLFF. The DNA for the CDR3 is TGTGCCAGCAGCGTAGCGGGGACAAACCTTGAAAAACTGTTTTTT. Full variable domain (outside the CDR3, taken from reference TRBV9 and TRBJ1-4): DSGVTQTPKHLITATGQRVTLRCSPRSGDLSVYWYQQSLDQGLQFLIQYYNGEERAKGNILERFSAQQFPDLHSELNLSSLELGDSALYFCASSVAGTNLEKLFFGSGTQLSVL.

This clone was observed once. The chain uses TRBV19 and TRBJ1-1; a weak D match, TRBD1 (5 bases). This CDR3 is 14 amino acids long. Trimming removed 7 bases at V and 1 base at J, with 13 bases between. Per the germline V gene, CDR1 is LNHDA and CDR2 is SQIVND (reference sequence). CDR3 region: CASTSGRQNTEAFF. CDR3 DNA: TGTGCCAGTACCTCGGGACGCCAGAACACTGAAGCTTTCTTT.

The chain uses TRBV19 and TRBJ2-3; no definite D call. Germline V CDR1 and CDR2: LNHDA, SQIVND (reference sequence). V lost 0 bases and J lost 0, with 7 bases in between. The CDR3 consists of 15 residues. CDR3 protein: CASSIERSSTDTQYF. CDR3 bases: TGTGCCAGTAGTATAGAGAGGAGTAGCACAGATACGCAGTATTTT.

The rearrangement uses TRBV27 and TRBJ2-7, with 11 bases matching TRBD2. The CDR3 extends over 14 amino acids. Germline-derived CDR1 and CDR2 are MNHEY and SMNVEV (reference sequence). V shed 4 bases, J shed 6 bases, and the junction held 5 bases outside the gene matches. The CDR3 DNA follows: TGTGCCAGCAGTTCACTAGCGGGAGTACTCGAGCAGTACTTC. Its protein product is CASSSLAGVLEQYF.

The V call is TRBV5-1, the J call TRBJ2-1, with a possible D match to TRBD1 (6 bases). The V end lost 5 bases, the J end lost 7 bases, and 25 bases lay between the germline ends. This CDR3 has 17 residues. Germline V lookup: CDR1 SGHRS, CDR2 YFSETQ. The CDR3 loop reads CASSQFPGQLRRNEQFF. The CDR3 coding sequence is TGCGCCAGCAGTCAATTCCCCGGACAGCTCAGGAGGAATGAGCAGTTCTTC.

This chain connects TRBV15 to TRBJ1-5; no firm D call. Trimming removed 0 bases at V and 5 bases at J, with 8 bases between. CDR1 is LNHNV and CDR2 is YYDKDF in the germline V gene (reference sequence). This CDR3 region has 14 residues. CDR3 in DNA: TGTGCCACCAGCAGAGATCTCGGGGATCAGCCCCAGCATTTT. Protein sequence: CATSRDLGDQPQHF.

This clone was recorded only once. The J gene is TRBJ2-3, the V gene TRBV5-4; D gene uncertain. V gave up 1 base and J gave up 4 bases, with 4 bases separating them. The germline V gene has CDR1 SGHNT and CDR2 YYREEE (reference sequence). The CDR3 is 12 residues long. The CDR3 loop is CASSLFPDTQYF. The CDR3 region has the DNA TGTGCCAGCAGCTTGTTCCCAGATACGCAGTATTTT.

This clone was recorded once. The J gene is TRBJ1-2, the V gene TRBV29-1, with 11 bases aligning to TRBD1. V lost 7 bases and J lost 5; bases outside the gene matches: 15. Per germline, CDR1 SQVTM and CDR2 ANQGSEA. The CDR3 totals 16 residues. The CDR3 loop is CSADDWGQGEKYGYTF. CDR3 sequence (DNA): TGCAGCGCTGATGACTGGGGACAGGGGGAGAAGTATGGCTACACCTTC.

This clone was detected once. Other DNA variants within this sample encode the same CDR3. For the CDR3, the DNA is TGTGCCAGCAGCTTAACCCGAAACAGAGGTGAGAACTACGAGCAGTACTTC. Residues: CASSLTRNRGENYEQYF. V usage is TRBV13 and J usage is TRBJ2-7, with D unclear. Trimming pared 2 bases from V and 3 bases from J, leaving 20 bases between. Germline V gene lookup returns CDR1 PRHDT and CDR2 FYEKMQ (reference sequence). CDR3 length equals 17 residues. Filled out from reference TRBV13 and TRBJ2-7, the complete variable domain reads AAGVIQSPRHLIKEKRETATLKCYPIPRHDTVYWYQQGPGQDPQFLISFYEKMQSDKGSIPDRFSAQQFSDYHSELNMSSLELGDSALYFCASSLTRNRGENYEQYFGPGTRLTVT.

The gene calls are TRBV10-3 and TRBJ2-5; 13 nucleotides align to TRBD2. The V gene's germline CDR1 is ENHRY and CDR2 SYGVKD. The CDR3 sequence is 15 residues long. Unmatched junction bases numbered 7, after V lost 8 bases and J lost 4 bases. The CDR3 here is CAIATSGRAGETQYF. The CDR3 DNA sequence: TGTGCCATCGCTACTAGCGGGAGGGCCGGAGAGACCCAGTACTTC.

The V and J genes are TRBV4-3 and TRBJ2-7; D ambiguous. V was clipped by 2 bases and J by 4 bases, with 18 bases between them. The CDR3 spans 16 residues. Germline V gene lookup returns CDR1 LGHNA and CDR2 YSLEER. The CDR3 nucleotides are TGCGCCAGCAGCCAATCAGCGACCGGAGAACTATACGAGCAGTACTTC. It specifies CASSQSATGELYEQYF.

The CDR3 bases are TGCGCCAGCAGCCGAAGCACAGATACGCAGTATTTT. This codes for CASSRSTDTQYF. The chain links TRBV5-1 to TRBJ2-3; D is unresolved. Germline CDR1 reads SGHRS; CDR2 reads YFSETQ. V lost 4 bases and J lost 0, with 3 bases in between. The CDR3 contains 12 residues. Full variable domain (outside the CDR3, taken from reference TRBV5-1 and TRBJ2-3): KAGVTQTPRYLIKTRGQQVTLSCSPISGHRSVSWYQQTPGQGLQFLFEYFSETQRNKGNFPGRFSGRQFSNSRSEMNVSTLELGDSALYLCASSRSTDTQYFGPGTRLTVL.

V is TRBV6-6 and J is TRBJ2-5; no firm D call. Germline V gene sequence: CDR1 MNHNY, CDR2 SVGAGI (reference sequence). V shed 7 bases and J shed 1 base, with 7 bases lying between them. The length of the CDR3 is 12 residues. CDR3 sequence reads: CASKIRQETQYF. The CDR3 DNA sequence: TGTGCCAGCAAAATTCGCCAAGAGACCCAGTACTTC.

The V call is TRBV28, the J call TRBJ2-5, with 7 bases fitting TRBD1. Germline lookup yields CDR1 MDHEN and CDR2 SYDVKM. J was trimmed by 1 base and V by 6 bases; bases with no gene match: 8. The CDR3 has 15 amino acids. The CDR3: CASSPLRDSQETQYF. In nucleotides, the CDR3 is TGTGCCAGCAGCCCCCTAAGGGACAGCCAAGAGACCCAGTACTTC.